The entry that follows covers one T cell receptor (beta chain) sequence. A much bigger clone sits one base away, suggesting this may be a read error. These data belong to a study of molecular identifiers for immune sequencing clone quantification. TCRdb reprocessed the PCR reads with MiXCR, giving one entry per CDR3 protein. The table has about 330,000 distinct CDR3 sequences, about 22% seen once. This sequence was found in a human donor in good health. Some libraries in this study had Jurkat cell RNA spiked in. Input material: naive CD8+ T cells from blood, with Jurkat cell RNA spiked in. Subset defined: FACS-sorted CD8+CD4-CCR7+CD45RA+ naive T cells.

CDR3 coding DNA: TGTGCCAGCGGTCCACTCGTTGGGAAGGCCCTACTTGAAGCTTTCTTT. Its protein product is CASGPLVGKALLEAFF. The V and J genes are TRBV28 and TRBJ1-1; D is ambiguous. The V end lost 8 bases, the J end lost 7 bases, and 26 bases lay between the germline ends. The CDR3 is 16 residues long. Germline V gene data show CDR1 as MDHEN and CDR2 as SYDVKM.